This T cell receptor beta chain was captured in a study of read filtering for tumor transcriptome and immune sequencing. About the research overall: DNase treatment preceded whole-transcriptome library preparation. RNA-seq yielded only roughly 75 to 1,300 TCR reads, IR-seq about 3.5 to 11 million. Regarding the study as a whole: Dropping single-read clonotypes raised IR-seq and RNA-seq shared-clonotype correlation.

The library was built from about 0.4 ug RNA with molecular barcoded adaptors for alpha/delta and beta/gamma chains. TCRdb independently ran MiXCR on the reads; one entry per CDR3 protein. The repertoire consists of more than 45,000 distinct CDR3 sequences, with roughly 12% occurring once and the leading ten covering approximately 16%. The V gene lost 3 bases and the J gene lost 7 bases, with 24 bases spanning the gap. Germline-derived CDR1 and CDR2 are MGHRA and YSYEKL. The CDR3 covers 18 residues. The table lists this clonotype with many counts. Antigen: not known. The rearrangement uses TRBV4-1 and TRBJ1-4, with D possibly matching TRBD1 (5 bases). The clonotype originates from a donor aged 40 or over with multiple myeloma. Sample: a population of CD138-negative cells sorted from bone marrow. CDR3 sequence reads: CASSHDPTPGQKGEKLFF. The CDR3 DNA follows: TGCGCCAGCAGCCATGACCCGACACCGGGGCAGAAGGGTGAAAAACTGTTTTTT.